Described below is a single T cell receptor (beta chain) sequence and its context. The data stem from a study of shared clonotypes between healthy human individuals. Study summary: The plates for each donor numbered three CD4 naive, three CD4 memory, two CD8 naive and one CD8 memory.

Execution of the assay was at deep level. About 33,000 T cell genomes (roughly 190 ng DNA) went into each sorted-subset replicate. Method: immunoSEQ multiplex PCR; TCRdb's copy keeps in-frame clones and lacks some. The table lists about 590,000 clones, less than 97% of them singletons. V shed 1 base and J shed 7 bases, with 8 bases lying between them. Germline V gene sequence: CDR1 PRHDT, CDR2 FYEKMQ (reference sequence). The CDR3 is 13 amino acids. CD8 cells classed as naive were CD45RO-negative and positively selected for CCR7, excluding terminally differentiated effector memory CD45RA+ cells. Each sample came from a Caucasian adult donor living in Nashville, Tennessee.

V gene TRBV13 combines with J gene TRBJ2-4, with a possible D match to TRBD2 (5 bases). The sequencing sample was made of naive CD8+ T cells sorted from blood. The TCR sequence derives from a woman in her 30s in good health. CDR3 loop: CASSLEGSNIQYF. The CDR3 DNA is TGTGCCAGCAGCTTAGAAGGGAGTAACATTCAGTACTTC. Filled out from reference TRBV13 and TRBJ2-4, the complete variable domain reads AAGVIQSPRHLIKEKRETATLKCYPIPRHDTVYWYQQGPGQDPQFLISFYEKMQSDKGSIPDRFSAQQFSDYHSELNMSSLELGDSALYFCASSLEGSNIQYFGAGTRLSVL.